This T cell receptor beta chain comes out of a study of T cells after yellow fever vaccination. The table lists this clonotype with a few counts. Germline V gene lookup returns CDR1 MNHEY and CDR2 SVGEGT. The CDR3 spans 12 residues. Deletions cut 2 bases from V and 6 bases from J, with 8 bases between. MiXCR was run by TCRdb on the 5' RACE reads, yielding one entry per CDR3 protein. The sample includes 170,000 or so distinct CDR3 sequences, 7% to 10% of them seen just once. V usage is TRBV6-2 or TRBV6-3 and J usage is TRBJ2-7; either TRBD1 or TRBD2 may fit D (6 bases each). The TCR comes from a man between 18 and 35 years old who received the YFV17D yellow fever vaccine. Sequenced here: CD8+ T cells sorted from PBMCs, sampled 45 days after the yellow fever booster vaccination. DNA of the CDR3: TGTGCCAGCAGTTACCGGGGGCGCGAGCAGTACGTC. Protein sequence: CASSYRGREQYV.